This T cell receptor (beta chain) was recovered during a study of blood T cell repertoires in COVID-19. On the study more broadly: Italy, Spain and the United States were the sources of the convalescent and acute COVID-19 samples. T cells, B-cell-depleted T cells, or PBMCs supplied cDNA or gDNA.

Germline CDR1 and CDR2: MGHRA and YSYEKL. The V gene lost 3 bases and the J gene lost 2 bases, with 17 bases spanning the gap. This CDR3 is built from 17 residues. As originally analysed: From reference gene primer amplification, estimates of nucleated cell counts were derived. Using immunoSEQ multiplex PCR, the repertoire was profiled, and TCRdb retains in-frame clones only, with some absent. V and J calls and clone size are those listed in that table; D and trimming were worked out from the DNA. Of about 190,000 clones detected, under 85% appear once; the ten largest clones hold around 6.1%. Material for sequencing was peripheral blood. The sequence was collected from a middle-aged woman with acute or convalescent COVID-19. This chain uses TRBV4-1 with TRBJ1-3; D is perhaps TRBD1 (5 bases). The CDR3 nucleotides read TGCGCCAGCAGCCACCCCCGGGAGGGGAAAACTGGAAACACCATATATTTT. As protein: CASSHPREGKTGNTIYF.